Listed below are T cell receptor beta chains from one sample, sequenced in a study of CD8+ T cells in alopecia areata. Profiled with immunoSEQ multiplex PCR; TCRdb holds only in-frame clones, not every one. The sample holds 80,000 or so clones, around 65% seen once. Material: CD8+ T cells sorted from blood, obtained at week 24, from a patient treated with tofacitinib. These receptors all come from a human donor with alopecia areata. The CDR3 runs from the conserved cysteine through the conserved F or W. Fields, in order: J gene, clone size, D gene, V gene, CDR3 protein, CDR3 DNA. A D gene is named only where the DNA matches it firmly. Size is omitted from some rows. Given values are once, few, many or a class for expanded clones.

TRBJ2-1	-	-	TRBV30	CAWSVTALLGDEQFF	TGTGCCTGGAGTGTGACCGCCCTTTTGGGTGATGAGCAGTTCTTC
TRBJ2-2	-	-	TRBV7-9	CASSPSRGTGTGELFF	TGTGCCAGCAGCCCGAGTAGGGGGACGGGCACCGGGGAGCTGTTTTTT
TRBJ2-1	-	-	TRBV19	CASTWGGGGEQFF	TGTGCCAGTACCTGGGGAGGTGGTGGTGAGCAGTTCTTC
TRBJ1-5	-	-	TRBV30	CAWNLGEEGNQPQHF	TGTGCCTGGAATCTAGGGGAAGAAGGCAATCAGCCCCAGCATTTT
TRBJ1-6	-	-	TRBV6-5	CASSYSRGKNSPLHF	TGTGCCAGCAGTTACTCCCGTGGGAAGAATTCACCCCTCCACTTT
TRBJ1-5	-	-	TRBV15	CATALGEGVYSNQPQHF	TGTGCCACCGCGCTGGGGGAGGGCGTTTATAGCAATCAGCCCCAGCATTTT
TRBJ2-3	-	-	TRBV4-1	CASSQVPASTDTQYF	TGCGCCAGCAGCCAAGTCCCCGCTAGCACAGATACGCAGTATTTT
TRBJ2-5	once	TRBD2	TRBV5-1	CASSPGLAGAETQYF	TGCGCCAGCAGCCCCGGACTAGCTGGAGCAGAGACCCAGTACTTC
TRBJ2-7	-	-	TRBV4-1	CASSQKDNSYEQYF	TGCGCCAGCAGCCAGAAAGACAACTCCTACGAGCAGTACTTC
TRBJ2-5	few	-	TRBV29-1	CSVEGNRETQYF	TGCAGCGTTGAAGGAAATCGAGAGACCCAGTACTTC
TRBJ2-1	-	-	TRBV4-3	CASSQDRQVYNEQFF	TGCGCCAGCAGCCAAGATCGTCAGGTTTACAATGAGCAGTTCTTC
TRBJ2-5	few	-	TRBV29-1	CSAAKTGEETQYF	TGCAGCGCCGCGAAGACAGGAGAAGAGACCCAGTACTTC
TRBJ2-5	-	-	TRBV27	CASSSSSFPNWETQYF	TGTGCCAGCAGTTCGTCTAGTTTCCCCAACTGGGAGACCCAGTACTTC
TRBJ2-6	few	TRBD2	TRBV30	CAWTGLGGSPSGANVLTF	TGTGCCTGGACTGGTTTGGGCGGGAGCCCCTCTGGGGCCAACGTCCTGACTTTC
TRBJ2-7	once	TRBD1	TRBV27	CASSFHRGSYEQYF	TGTGCCAGCAGTTTCCACAGGGGGTCCTACGAGCAGTACTTC
TRBJ2-2	-	-	TRBV5-1	CASSFLGAGTGELFF	TGCGCCAGCAGCTTTCTGGGGGCCGGCACCGGGGAGCTGTTTTTT
TRBJ1-5	-	TRBD1	TRBV19	CASSSPRQGQPQHF	TGTGCCAGTAGCTCTCCACGACAGGGCCAGCCCCAGCATTTT
TRBJ2-7	few	-	TRBV4-2	CASSFRGGAYEQYF	TGTGCCAGCAGCTTTAGAGGTGGCGCCTACGAGCAGTACTTC
TRBJ2-7	-	TRBD1	TRBV4-2	CASSQGAQGAYEQYF	TGTGCCAGCAGCCAAGGGGCGCAGGGGGCGTACGAGCAGTACTTC
TRBJ2-2	-	-	TRBV7-3	CASSLTGELFF	TGTGCCAGCAGCTTAACCGGGGAGCTGTTTTTT
TRBJ2-1	few	-	TRBV5-1	CASIQLPSEYNEQFF	TGCGCCAGCATCCAGCTACCAAGTGAATACAATGAGCAGTTCTTC
TRBJ2-7	-	TRBD1	TRBV11-2	CASSFGTGTYEQYF	TGTGCCAGCAGCTTCGGGACAGGGACCTACGAGCAGTACTTC
TRBJ2-1	-	-	TRBV19	CASSIEGAYNEQFF	TGTGCCAGTAGTATAGAGGGGGCCTACAATGAGCAGTTCTTC
TRBJ2-7	-	-	TRBV6-1	CASSLGWEGYEQYF	TGTGCCAGCAGTCTCGGGTGGGAAGGCTACGAGCAGTACTTC
TRBJ2-5	-	-	TRBV4-1	CASSQDPRGGGLQETQYF	TGCGCCAGCAGCCAAGATCCCAGGGGGGGCGGTCTTCAAGAGACCCAGTACTTC
TRBJ2-5	-	-	TRBV7-3	CASSFGVGNQETQYF	TGTGCCAGCAGCTTCGGGGTAGGGAACCAAGAGACCCAGTACTTC
TRBJ2-7	-	-	TRBV2	CASSAGGAASYEQYF	TGTGCCAGCAGTGCCGGAGGGGCAGCCTCCTACGAGCAGTACTTC
TRBJ2-5	-	-	TRBV4-1	CASSHRTGNQETQYF	TGCGCCAGCAGCCACCGCACAGGCAACCAAGAGACCCAGTACTTC
TRBJ2-7	-	-	TRBV20-1	CSAEGLNEQYF	TGCAGTGCCGAGGGCCTGAACGAGCAGTACTTC
TRBJ2-1	-	-	TRBV4-1	CASSQEAASFEQFF	TGCGCCAGCAGCCAAGAGGCGGCAAGCTTTGAGCAGTTCTTC
TRBJ2-2	-	-	TRBV27	CASSSMTEANTGELFF	TGTGCCAGCAGTTCAATGACGGAGGCGAACACCGGGGAGCTGTTTTTT
TRBJ2-7	-	TRBD2	TRBV4-1	CASSQALAGRYEQYF	TGCGCCAGCAGCCAAGCCCTAGCGGGCCGCTACGAGCAGTACTTC
TRBJ1-1	once	-	TRBV27	CASSSLQGAPTEAFF	TGTGCCAGCAGTTCTTTACAGGGAGCTCCGACTGAAGCTTTCTTT
TRBJ2-3	-	-	TRBV4-3	CASSQDPRTDTQYF	TGCGCCAGCAGCCAAGATCCGAGGACAGATACGCAGTATTTT
TRBJ2-3	few	-	TRBV28	CASTRETDTQYF	TGTGCCAGCACGAGGGAAACAGATACGCAGTATTTT
TRBJ2-7	few	TRBD2	TRBV7-2	CASSSVPASGYEQYF	TGTGCCAGCAGCTCCGTCCCCGCTAGCGGTTACGAGCAGTACTTC
TRBJ1-5	few	TRBD1	TRBV7-8	CASSADGTGDDNQPQHF	TGTGCCAGCAGCGCGGACGGGACAGGAGATGACAATCAGCCCCAGCATTTT
TRBJ2-5	-	TRBD1	TRBV15	CATSSPRDRRETQYF	TGTGCCACCAGCAGCCCAAGGGACAGAAGGGAGACCCAGTACTTC
TRBJ2-7	-	-	TRBV15	CATSKPSYEQYF	TGTGCCACCAGCAAACCCAGCTACGAGCAGTACTTC
TRBJ2-5	-	TRBD2	TRBV7-9	CASSLSTSGGETQYF	TGTGCCAGCAGCTTAAGTACTAGCGGGGGAGAGACCCAGTACTTC
TRBJ1-5	few	-	TRBV7-9	CASSLAGSNQPQHF	TGTGCCAGCAGCTTAGCAGGTAGCAATCAGCCCCAGCATTTT
TRBJ2-7	-	-	TRBV6-6	CASSRVVSYEQYF	TGTGCCAGCAGTCGAGTTGTAAGCTACGAGCAGTACTTC
TRBJ2-7	-	TRBD2	TRBV5-1	CASSPPAAGGHSYEQYF	TGCGCCAGCAGCCCCCCTGCAGCGGGAGGGCACTCCTACGAGCAGTACTTC
TRBJ1-2	-	-	TRBV19	CASSISGDHGYTF	TGTGCCAGTAGTATAAGCGGGGACCATGGCTACACCTTC
TRBJ2-1	-	-	TRBV7-9	CASSLPHRVGNEQFF	TGTGCCAGCAGCTTACCGCACAGGGTAGGGAATGAGCAGTTCTTC
TRBJ2-7	many	-	TRBV7-8	CASSDVTGEQYF	TGTGCCAGCAGTGACGTTACTGGCGAGCAGTACTTC
TRBJ1-2	-	-	TRBV5-6	CASSSQGRDYGYTF	TGTGCCAGCAGCTCCCAGGGGAGGGATTATGGCTACACCTTC
TRBJ1-2	-	-	TRBV4-2	CASSHPKGTSGFSYGYTF	TGTGCCAGCAGCCACCCCAAAGGCACCTCTGGATTCTCCTATGGCTACACCTTC
TRBJ2-3	-	TRBD1	TRBV6-5	CASTGDGASTDTQYF	TGTGCCAGTACAGGGGATGGTGCTAGCACAGATACGCAGTATTTT
TRBJ2-7	once	TRBD2	TRBV29-1	CSVGLAGGTYEQYF	TGCAGCGTTGGACTAGCGGGAGGGACTTACGAGCAGTACTTC
TRBJ2-3	-	TRBD1	TRBV4-1	CASKDRVNTDTQYF	TGCGCCAGCAAGGACAGGGTGAACACAGATACGCAGTATTTT